This TCR beta chain was recorded in a study of cytomegalovirus exposure and HLA in healthy donors. Background on the study: Among several hundred genotyped donors, about 80% fell in the Caucasian-associated ancestry cluster.

The PCR employed 60 Vbeta primers together with 13 Jbeta primers. TCRdb's copy holds only in-frame clones and misses some; the assay was immunoSEQ multiplex PCR. Of 81,000 or so clones in the sample, around 62% are singletons; the top ten hold around 5.5%. The V end lost 6 bases, the J end lost 12 bases, and 26 bases lay between the germline ends. This CDR3 is 15 amino acids long. Germline CDR1 and CDR2: KGHSH and LQKENI. Sequencing was performed on PBMCs. The origin of this receptor is a woman in her thirties in good health and CMV-seropositive. The chain employs TRBV18 and TRBJ1-1, with D uncertain. CDR3 protein: CASSLSEAGRGVPFF. Written as DNA, the CDR3 is TGTGCCAGCTCCCTAAGCGAGGCAGGTCGGGGTGTTCCTTTCTTT.